This passage covers 10 T cell receptor beta chains from one sample sequenced in a study of blood T cell repertoires in COVID-19. The method was immunoSEQ multiplex PCR; TCRdb's version includes in-frame clones alone and lacks a portion of them. The data contain about 57,000 clones, roughly 86% of them singletons. Sequencing was carried out using peripheral blood. Source of these receptors: an elderly woman with acute or convalescent COVID-19.

V is TRBV10-2 and J is TRBJ2-7, with TRBD1 identical over 7 bases. Germline trimming cut 0 bases from V and 1 base from J; bases unmatched to any gene: 3. Germline values: CDR1 WSHSY, CDR2 SAAADI. This CDR3 spans 15 amino acids. The CDR3 DNA reads as TGCGCCAGCAGTGAGTCGCAGACAGGGTCCTACGAGCAGTACTTC. It yields the protein CASSESQTGSYEQYF.

The chain uses TRBV7-8 and TRBJ2-1; 11 bases agree with TRBD2. The germline CDR1 and CDR2 sequences are SGHVS and FQNEAQ. V gave up 6 bases and J gave up 0 bases; unmatched junction bases: 13. The CDR3 extends over 19 amino acids. The CDR3 sequence: CASRLAGLAEASSYNEQFF. The CDR3 nucleotides read TGTGCCAGCAGACTAGCGGGACTAGCGGAAGCGAGCTCCTACAATGAGCAGTTCTTC.

The CDR3 nucleotides read TGTGCCAGCAGTCCCCGAATGGGACAGGGGATGAGGAATGAGCAGTTCTTC. Protein sequence: CASSPRMGQGMRNEQFF. The chain uses TRBV14 and TRBJ2-1; 10 nucleotides agree with TRBD1. CDR3 size: 17 residues. J gave up 7 bases and V 6 bases, and 15 bases lay outside the gene matches. Germline loops: CDR1 SGHDN, CDR2 FVKESK.

J is TRBJ2-5 and V is TRBV27, with 9 bases aligning to TRBD1. Germline V CDR1 and CDR2: MNHEY, SMNVEV (reference sequence). The CDR3 totals 15 residues. The trim removed 2 bases at V and 2 bases at J, leaving 3 bases unmatched. CDR3 amino acids: CASSLAGTGQETQYF. The CDR3 nucleotides read TGTGCCAGCAGTTTAGCGGGGACAGGGCAAGAGACCCAGTACTTC.

The chain combines TRBV15 with TRBJ1-3; 9 positions agree with TRBD1. CDR1 LNHNV and CDR2 YYDKDF come from the germline V gene (reference sequence). The CDR3 has 18 amino acids. V shed 0 bases, J shed 7 bases, and the junction held 13 bases outside the gene matches. The CDR3, as DNA: TGTGCCACCAGCAGAGACGCTACTACAGGGGGCAGATGGAACACCATATATTTT. The encoded protein is CATSRDATTGGRWNTIYF.

The rearrangement joins TRBV19 to TRBJ2-1, with 7 bases matching TRBD2. The J segment lost 2 bases and the V segment lost 5 bases, leaving 6 bases of the junction unmatched. CDR3 size: 15 residues. Looked up from germline, CDR1 is LNHDA and CDR2 is SQIVND (reference sequence). The CDR3 sequence is CASSAGTTPYNEQFF. In DNA, the CDR3 is TGTGCCAGTAGTGCCGGGACTACACCCTACAATGAGCAGTTCTTC.

V gene TRBV5-1 combines with J gene TRBJ1-1, with D uncertain. Germline V lookup: CDR1 SGHRS, CDR2 YFSETQ. Trimming stripped 8 bases from V and 1 base from J, with 18 bases between. The CDR3 sequence is 15 residues long. The CDR3 loop reads CASKRATEENTEAFF. The DNA of the CDR3 is TGCGCCAGTAAGAGAGCGACTGAGGAGAACACTGAAGCTTTCTTT.

The rearrangement uses TRBV9 and TRBJ2-7; 8 bases align to TRBD2. Germline loops: CDR1 SGDLS, CDR2 YYNGEE. With 3 bases clipped from V and 2 bases from J, the junction kept 4 bases outside the gene matches. CDR3 length: 14 residues. This CDR3 reads CASSAREGAYEQYF. The CDR3 bases are TGTGCCAGCAGCGCCCGGGAGGGTGCCTACGAGCAGTACTTC.

Comments on this clone: Relative to the germline gene, one junction end is altered; a read error may explain this. This rearrangement joins TRBV5-1 to TRBJ2-3, with D perhaps matching TRBD1 (5 bases). Germline-derived CDR1 and CDR2 are SGHRS and YFSETQ. The CDR3 totals 12 residues. Here the CDR3 DNA reads TGCGCCAGCAGCTTTATCGAAGGGGCGGAGCATTTT. Translating gives CASSFIEGAEHF.

The chain recombines TRBV6-5 with TRBJ2-7, with TRBD2 matching over 8 bases. The length of the CDR3 is 13 residues. V was pared by 7 bases and J by 3 bases, with 5 bases of the junction left unmatched. Germline CDR1 and CDR2: MNHEY and SVGAGI. The CDR3 DNA follows: TGTGCCAGCATCTCAAGCGGGAGCTACGAGCAGTACTTC. It is translated as CASISSGSYEQYF.